Shown below are 21 T cell receptor beta chains from a single sample sequenced in a study of T-cell reconstitution after alpha-beta-depleted transplantation in children. Unique molecular identifiers featured in how the TCRbeta library was prepared. TCRdb fed the PCR reads into MiXCR, producing one record per CDR3 protein. The sample contains 200,000 to 250,000 distinct CDR3 sequences, roughly 10% of which appear only once. Sequencing was performed on PBMCs, taken before TCRalphabeta/CD19-depleted stem cell transplant. The receptor set was obtained from a child younger than two with acute myeloid leukemia, due to receive a stem cell transplant.

This clonotype was detected ten times or more. The gene calls are TRBV20-1 and TRBJ1-1; tentatively, D is TRBD1 (5 bases). Trimming left V 3 bases short and J 0 bases short, with 11 bases between. Germline V gives CDR1 DFQATT, CDR2 SNEGSKA (reference sequence). This CDR3 region has 14 residues. CDR3 loop: CSARGTALNTEAFF. DNA for the CDR3: TGCAGTGCTAGGGGGACCGCCCTGAACACTGAAGCTTTCTTT.

A few counts support this clonotype. The rearrangement links TRBV29-1 to TRBJ1-2, with D tentatively TRBD1 (6 bases). The CDR3 is made up of 14 amino acids. CDR1 and CDR2 (germline): SQVTM, ANQGSEA. The V gene lost 5 bases and the J gene lost 6 bases, with 19 bases spanning the gap. The chain's CDR3 is CSVSPSGTIHGYTF. The CDR3 DNA reads as TGCAGCGTTTCCCCATCCGGGACAATCCATGGCTACACCTTC. Filled out from reference TRBV29-1 and TRBJ1-2, the complete variable domain reads SAVISQKPSRDICQRGTSLTIQCQVDSQVTMMFWYRQQPGQSLTLIATANQGSEATYESGFVIDKFPISRPNLTFSTLTVSNMSPEDSSIYLCSVSPSGTIHGYTFGSGTRLTVV.

This clonotype has a count of ten or more. This rearrangement joins TRBV20-1 to TRBJ2-1, with 9 bases identical to TRBD1. V shed 8 bases, J shed 5 bases, and the junction held 10 bases outside the gene matches. Germline CDR1 reads DFQATT; CDR2 reads SNEGSKA (reference sequence). The CDR3 extends over 14 amino acids. This CDR3 reads CSQWTGDGNNEQFF. CDR3 nucleotide sequence: TGCAGTCAATGGACAGGGGACGGCAACAATGAGCAGTTCTTC.

The sample holds many counts of this clonotype. The chain couples TRBV7-3 to TRBJ1-6; D remains ambiguous. Germline CDR1 reads SGHTA; CDR2 reads FQGTGA. V was trimmed by 4 bases and J by 7 bases, leaving 14 bases between them. CDR3 size: 15 residues. This chain's CDR3 is CASSSPMYGNSPLHF. Written as DNA, the CDR3 is TGTGCCAGCAGCTCCCCTATGTATGGGAATTCACCCCTCCACTTT.

The V and J genes are TRBV20-1 and TRBJ2-5; tentatively, D is TRBD2 (6 bases). Deletions cut 3 bases from V and 6 bases from J, with 14 bases between. CDR1 and CDR2 from the germline V gene are DFQATT and SNEGSKA (reference sequence). This CDR3 is 13 amino acids long. CDR3 sequence: CSASYMAGQTQYF. The CDR3 coding sequence is TGCAGTGCTAGTTATATGGCGGGGCAGACCCAGTACTTC.

This clonotype was seen ten or more times. The gene calls are TRBV20-1 and TRBJ1-3, with D perhaps TRBD1 (6 bases). This CDR3 spans 15 amino acids. Looked up from germline, CDR1 is DFQATT and CDR2 is SNEGSKA (reference sequence). V dropped 6 bases and J dropped 0 bases, with 15 bases sitting between them. Here the CDR3 reads CSALGGSSSGNTIYF. CDR3 sequence (DNA): TGCAGTGCCCTGGGGGGCAGTAGCTCTGGAAACACCATATATTTT.

This chain links TRBV20-1 with TRBJ1-2; no definite D call. The germline V gene has CDR1 DFQATT and CDR2 SNEGSKA (reference sequence). V was trimmed by 6 bases and J by 4 bases, leaving 18 bases between them. The CDR3 spans 14 residues. The CDR3 region has the DNA TGCAGTGCCCCCCCGCGGGTTAACGGCTATGGCTACACCTTC. This sequence encodes CSAPPRVNGYGYTF.

Note on this clonotype: The junction departs from germline at one end; a sequencing error may be responsible. The genes are TRBV5-1 and TRBJ2-1, with D unresolved. Germline-derived CDR1 and CDR2 are SGHRS and YFSETQ. This CDR3 spans 15 amino acids. This chain's CDR3 is CANSLGGRDYNEQFF. The CDR3 coding sequence is TGCGCCAACAGCTTGGGCGGACGAGACTACAATGAGCAGTTCTTC.

There are many counts of this clonotype. The rearrangement uses TRBV10-3 and TRBJ2-1, with D possibly being TRBD1 (6 bases). The length of the CDR3 is 14 residues. Trimming removed 3 bases at V and 10 bases at J, with 16 bases between. Germline-derived CDR1 and CDR2 are ENHRY and SYGVKD. CDR3 sequence: CAISEGGSGGEQFF. In DNA, the CDR3 is TGTGCCATCAGTGAAGGGGGATCCGGCGGGGAGCAGTTCTTC.

This clonotype has ten or more counts. This chain links TRBV7-8 with TRBJ2-7; 10 positions agree with TRBD2. This CDR3 contains 14 residues. CDR1 is SGHVS, CDR2 FQNEAQ, per germline. V shed 2 bases, J shed 12 bases, and the junction held 10 bases outside the gene matches. CDR3 amino acids: CASSLRRLAGVLYF. As DNA, the CDR3 is TGTGCCAGCAGCTTAAGGCGTCTAGCGGGAGTTTTGTACTTC.

At least ten counts were recorded for this clonotype. J is TRBJ2-7 and V is TRBV5-4; D is unclear. Between the trimmed V and J ends, which lost 4 bases and 5 bases, there was a span of 13 bases. Germline CDR1 SGHNT, CDR2 YYREEE (reference sequence). The CDR3 is 13 amino acids. Here the CDR3 reads CASSVGLTNEQYF. Written as DNA, the CDR3 is TGTGCCAGCAGCGTCGGCCTGACGAACGAGCAGTACTTC.

The sample holds many counts of this clonotype. CDR3 nucleotides: TGCAGTGCTAGAGATTGGACGGTCCAAGAGACCCAGTACTTC. It translates to CSARDWTVQETQYF. The rearrangement links TRBV20-1 to TRBJ2-5; D is unclear. V lost 0 bases and J 1 base, leaving 9 bases between the germline ends. Germline V lookup: CDR1 DFQATT, CDR2 SNEGSKA (reference sequence). The CDR3 is 14 amino acids.

Comment on this clonotype: The junction and the germline gene differ at one end; a read error may be behind it. This sequence joins TRBV20-1 and TRBJ2-7; 9 bases align to TRBD1. Germline-derived CDR1 and CDR2 are DFQATT and SNEGSKA (reference sequence). This CDR3 is built from 14 residues. Here the CDR3 reads CSARDATGGYERYF. The DNA for the CDR3 is TGTAGTGCTAGAGATGCGACAGGGGGTTACGAGCGGTACTTC.

This clonotype appeared many times. This rearrangement joins TRBV7-3 to TRBJ2-3, with 7 bases lining up with TRBD2. J lost 2 bases, V lost 4 bases, and 3 bases had no gene match. The CDR3 is made up of 14 amino acids. Germline V gene data show CDR1 as SGHTA and CDR2 as FQGTGA. For the CDR3, the DNA is TGTGCCAGCAGCTCGGGACTAATCACAGATACGCAGTATTTT. Protein sequence: CASSSGLITDTQYF.

The chain couples TRBV11-2 to TRBJ1-2, with TRBD1 matching over 8 bases. From germline, CDR1 is SGHAT and CDR2 FQNNGV. There are 15 residues in the CDR3. V lost 4 bases and J lost 8; bases outside the gene matches: 12. This CDR3 is CASSSSGQGYFGYTF. CDR3 DNA sequence: TGTGCCAGCAGCTCGTCAGGACAGGGATACTTCGGCTACACCTTC.

This clonotype occurred many times. V is TRBV3-1 and J is TRBJ2-7; D might be TRBD1 (6 bases). This CDR3 is built from 14 residues. The germline V and J ends were trimmed by 5 bases and 2 bases, with 13 bases remaining between them. The germline V gene encodes CDR1 LGHDT and CDR2 YNNKEL (reference sequence). The CDR3 nucleotides are TGTGCCAGCAGCTCCCGACAGGATACCTACGAGCAGTACTTC. Amino acid sequence: CASSSRQDTYEQYF.

This clonotype occurred many times. The chain links TRBV19 to TRBJ2-1; TRBD1 matches 10 bases. Trimming removed 3 bases from V and 4 bases from J; junction bases left unmatched: 3. In germline, CDR1 is LNHDA, CDR2 SQIVND (reference sequence). The CDR3 is made up of 15 amino acids. In DNA, the CDR3 is TGTGCCAGTAGTATCAGGACAGGGGGTTACAATGAGCAGTTCTTC. It translates to CASSIRTGGYNEQFF.

The chain uses TRBV7-6 and TRBJ2-5; D unclear. CDR1 SGHVS and CDR2 FNYEAQ come from the germline V gene. CDR3 length equals 13 residues. V was clipped by 5 bases and J by 7 bases, with 14 bases between them. The CDR3 spells CASSPSTLRTQYF. CDR3 DNA sequence: TGTGCCAGCAGCCCATCCACTCTAAGGACCCAGTACTTC.

This clonotype was seen many times. This sequence joins TRBV20-1 and TRBJ2-7, with TRBD2 matching over 12 bases. Germline lookup yields CDR1 DFQATT and CDR2 SNEGSKA (reference sequence). The CDR3 runs 15 residues. J lost 7 bases, V lost 2 bases, and 9 bases had no gene match. CDR3 nucleotides: TGCAGTGCTAGAAGGCTAGCGGGAGGGCCTCGAGAGCAGTACTTC. Its protein product is CSARRLAGGPREQYF.

Comments on this clonotype: This may come from a read error, since a much larger clone is one base off. The chain couples TRBV6-5 to TRBJ1-3; D gene unclear. CDR3 length: 13 amino acids. Germline CDR1 and CDR2: MNHEY and SVGAGI. The V and J ends lost 4 bases and 0 bases respectively, with 4 bases between them. Here the CDR3 reads CASSSNSGNTIYF. CDR3 bases: TGTGCCAGCAGTTCGAACTCTGGAAACACCATATATTTT.

This clonotype was recorded at least ten times. The genes are TRBV5-1 and TRBJ2-3, with D unresolved. The length of the CDR3 is 13 residues. Germline-derived CDR1 and CDR2 are SGHRS and YFSETQ. V lost 4 bases, J lost 4 bases, and 10 bases lay in between. CDR3 residues: CASSQGPADTQYF. The CDR3 DNA follows: TGCGCCAGCAGCCAAGGACCGGCAGATACGCAGTATTTT.